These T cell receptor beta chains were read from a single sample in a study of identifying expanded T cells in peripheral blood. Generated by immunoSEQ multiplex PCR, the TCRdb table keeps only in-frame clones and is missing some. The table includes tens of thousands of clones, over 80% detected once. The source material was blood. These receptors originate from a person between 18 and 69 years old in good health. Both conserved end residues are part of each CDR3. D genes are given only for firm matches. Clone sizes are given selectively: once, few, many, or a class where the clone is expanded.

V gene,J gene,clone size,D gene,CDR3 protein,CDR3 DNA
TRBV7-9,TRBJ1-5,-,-,CASSFDSNQPQHF,TGTGCCAGCAGCTTTGATAGCAATCAGCCCCAGCATTTT
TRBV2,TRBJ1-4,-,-,CASDDVGREKLFF,TGTGCCAGCGACGACGTCGGAAGGGAAAAACTGTTTTTT
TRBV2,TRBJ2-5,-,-,CASRRQEALKTQYF,TGTGCCAGCAGGCGACAGGAAGCTTTGAAGACCCAGTACTTC
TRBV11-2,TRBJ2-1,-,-,CASALVGAYNEQFF,TGTGCCAGCGCGCTTGTGGGTGCCTACAATGAGCAGTTCTTC
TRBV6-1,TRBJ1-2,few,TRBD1,CASSEVDRGLPYGYTF,TGTGCCAGCAGTGAAGTCGACAGGGGGCTTCCCTATGGCTACACCTTC
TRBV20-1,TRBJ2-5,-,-,CSANLGGPRYF,TGCAGTGCTAACCTTGGGGGGCCGCGGTACTTC
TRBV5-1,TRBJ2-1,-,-,CASNPRGLKGNEQFF,TGCGCCAGCAACCCGAGGGGACTCAAGGGCAATGAGCAGTTCTTC
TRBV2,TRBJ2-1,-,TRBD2,CASSVTSGRYNEQFF,TGTGCCAGCAGTGTGACTAGCGGGAGGTACAATGAGCAGTTCTTC
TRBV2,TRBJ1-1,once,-,CASNLQGNTEAFF,TGTGCCAGCAACCTACAGGGGAACACTGAAGCTTTCTTT
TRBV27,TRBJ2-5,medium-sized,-,CASSLWASQETQYF,TGTGCCAGCAGTTTATGGGCCAGCCAAGAGACCCAGTACTTC
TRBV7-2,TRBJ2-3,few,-,CASSLGPAGLSTDTQYF,TGTGCCAGCAGCTTAGGCCCAGCGGGTCTTAGCACAGATACGCAGTATTTT
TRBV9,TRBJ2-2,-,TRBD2,CASSRQLAGGLTGELFF,TGTGCCAGCAGCAGACAACTAGCGGGGGGCCTGACCGGGGAGCTGTTTTTT
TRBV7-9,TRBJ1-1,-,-,CASIEGLNTEAFF,TGTGCCAGCATTGAGGGACTCAACACTGAAGCTTTCTTT
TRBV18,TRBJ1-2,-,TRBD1,CASSRDSDNYGYTF,TGTGCCAGCTCACGGGACAGTGATAACTATGGCTACACCTTC
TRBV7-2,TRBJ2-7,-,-,CASSLDVYEQYF,TGTGCCAGCAGCTTAGACGTCTACGAGCAGTACTTC
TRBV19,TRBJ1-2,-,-,CASSTSFGGYTF,TGTGCCAGTAGTACTTCATTCGGTGGCTACACCTTC
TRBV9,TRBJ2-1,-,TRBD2,CASTRTSGTYNEQFF,TGTGCCAGCACCCGGACTAGCGGAACCTACAATGAGCAGTTCTTC
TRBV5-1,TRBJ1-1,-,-,CASSLDRSQTRSITEAFF,TGCGCCAGCAGCTTGGACCGGTCACAGACTAGGTCGATCACTGAAGCTTTCTTT
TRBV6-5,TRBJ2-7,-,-,CASSYGGLLSGEQYF,TGTGCCAGCAGTTACGGCGGGTTATTATCCGGCGAGCAGTACTTC
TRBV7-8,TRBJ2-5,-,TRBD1,CASSSQTGDETQYF,TGTGCCAGCAGCTCCCAAACAGGGGACGAGACCCAGTACTTC
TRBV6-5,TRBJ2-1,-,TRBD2,CASSYGGTINEQFF,TGTGCCAGCAGTTACGGGGGGACTATTAATGAGCAGTTCTTC
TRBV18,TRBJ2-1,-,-,CASSLSIVDSYNEQFF,TGTGCCAGCTCACTTTCTATTGTCGACTCCTACAATGAGCAGTTCTTC
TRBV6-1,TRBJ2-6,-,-,CASQHPVSGANVLTF,TGTGCCAGTCAACATCCGGTCTCTGGGGCCAACGTCCTGACTTTC
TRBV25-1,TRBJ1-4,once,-,CASSDWGQANEKLFF,TGTGCCAGCAGTGATTGGGGGCAAGCTAATGAAAAACTGTTTTTT